The 10 T cell receptor beta chains listed next were all sequenced from one sample in a study of cytomegalovirus exposure and HLA in healthy donors. The PCR ran on 60 Vbeta and 13 Jbeta primers. Generated by immunoSEQ multiplex PCR, the TCRdb table keeps only in-frame clones and is missing some. In the table there are about 140,000 clones, around four fifths of which are singletons. The material sequenced was PBMCs. The source is a middle-aged woman in good health and CMV-seronegative.

The chain carries TRBV19 and TRBJ2-5, with 8 nucleotides matching TRBD2. The CDR3 loop spans 14 amino acids. V lost 3 bases, J lost 2 bases, and 2 bases stayed unmatched. The V gene's germline CDR1 is LNHDA and CDR2 SQIVND (reference sequence). The CDR3 region is CASSITSGQETQYF. For the CDR3, the DNA is TGTGCCAGTAGTATTACTAGCGGTCAAGAGACCCAGTACTTC.

V and J are TRBV7-9 and TRBJ1-4, with 8 bases identical to TRBD1. The V segment lost 5 bases and the J segment 13 bases; nucleotides outside the gene matches: 6. Germline-derived CDR1 and CDR2 are SEHNR and FQNEAQ (reference sequence). The CDR3 has 12 amino acids. CDR3 protein: CASSRGTGGLFF. The CDR3, as DNA: TGTGCCAGCAGCCGCGGGACAGGAGGACTGTTTTTT.

The rearrangement uses TRBV28 and TRBJ2-7; 9 positions agree with TRBD1. V gave up 3 bases and J gave up 0 bases; unmatched junction bases: 3. Germline assignment: CDR1 MDHEN and CDR2 SYDVKM. CDR3 length: 15 amino acids. CDR3 DNA sequence: TGTGCCAGCAGTTTCCGGGACAGGGACTCCTACGAGCAGTACTTC. The encoded protein is CASSFRDRDSYEQYF.

This clone was seen once. The chain is built from TRBV19 and TRBJ2-7; TRBD2 agrees at 7 bases. The CDR3 is 16 residues long. Per the germline V gene, CDR1 is LNHDA and CDR2 is SQIVND (reference sequence). V trimming: 5 bases; J trimming: 3 bases; junction bases outside the gene matches: 13. CDR3 DNA sequence: TGTGCCAGTAGTCCCGATAGAACTAGCGCACTCTACGAGCAGTACTTC. Translation: CASSPDRTSALYEQYF. Using reference TRBV19 and TRBJ2-7 for the parts outside the CDR3, the full variable domain is DGGITQSPKYLFRKEGQNVTLSCEQNLNHDAMYWYRQDPGQGLRLIYYSQIVNDFQKGDIAEGYSVSREKKESFPLTVTSAQKNPTAFYLCASSPDRTSALYEQYFGPGTRLTVT.

The V and J genes are TRBV11-2 and TRBJ2-7; 9 bases match TRBD1. From germline, CDR1 is SGHAT and CDR2 FQNNGV. CDR3 length equals 16 residues. The V gene end was trimmed by 5 bases and the J gene end by 0 bases; junction bases not matched to a gene: 8. The CDR3 sequence is CASSGLGTGNSYEQYF. As DNA, the CDR3 is TGTGCCAGCAGCGGGCTCGGGACAGGGAACTCCTACGAGCAGTACTTC.

The gene calls are TRBV25-1 and TRBJ1-3; D is perhaps TRBD1 (6 bases). The CDR3 covers 14 residues. Germline CDR1 is MGHDK and CDR2 is SYGVNS. V was pared by 3 bases and J by 4 bases, with 10 bases between. The CDR3 coding sequence is TGTGCCAGCAGTGACTACAGGGTCGGAAACACCATATATTTT. Amino acids: CASSDYRVGNTIYF.

The chain has TRBV4-1 and TRBJ2-3; D perhaps matches TRBD2 (5 bases). Trimming stripped 1 base from V and 5 bases from J, with 16 bases between. Germline V lookup: CDR1 MGHRA, CDR2 YSYEKL. The CDR3 consists of 16 residues. The CDR3 spells CASSQGPDGVRDTQYF. The CDR3 DNA follows: TGCGCCAGCAGCCAAGGTCCGGACGGGGTGAGAGATACGCAGTATTTT.

V gene TRBV10-3 combines with J gene TRBJ2-1; the match to TRBD2 covers 13 bases. Trimming cost V 0 bases and J 10 bases; bases outside gene matches: 9. CDR3 size: 17 residues. Looked up from germline, CDR1 is ENHRY and CDR2 is SYGVKD. The CDR3 DNA follows: TGTGCCATCAGTGAGTCGACTCCGGGACTAGCGGGATGGGAGCAGTTCTTC. Translated: CAISESTPGLAGWEQFF.

This clone was picked up a small number of times. The chain combines TRBV10-3 with TRBJ1-4; tentatively, D is TRBD1 (6 bases). CDR1 is ENHRY, CDR2 SYGVKD, per germline. This CDR3 region has 14 residues. Trimming removed 6 bases from V and 1 base from J, with 9 bases in between. CDR3 amino acids: CAISVTGTNEKLFF. For the CDR3, the DNA is TGTGCCATCAGCGTGACAGGAACTAATGAAAAACTGTTTTTT.

This clone has just one count. This rearrangement joins TRBV29-1 to TRBJ1-2, with D hard to call. Germline CDR1 SQVTM, CDR2 ANQGSEA. This CDR3 is 12 amino acids long. The V end was cut by 6 bases, the J end by 6 bases, with 14 bases between. CDR3 in DNA: TGCAGCGTGATCCGGGATTGGGATGGCTACACCTTC. It specifies CSVIRDWDGYTF.